Reported below is one TCR beta chain. The protocol was immunoSEQ multiplex PCR, while the TCRdb copy is restricted to in-frame clones and leaves out a portion. Among approximately 100,000 clones listed, roughly 93% were seen once. This entry comes from a study of T cell changes during pregnancy in multiple sclerosis. The source was peripheral blood, collected before pregnancy. The clonotype comes from a female donor with multiple sclerosis, enrolled in a pregnancy study.

The CDR3 here is CASSSYAGQSYGYTF. In nucleotides, the CDR3 is TGTGCCAGCAGCTCGTACGCCGGACAGAGCTATGGCTACACCTTC. The chain is built from TRBV7-3 and TRBJ1-2; TRBD1 is a possible D gene (6 bases). CDR3 length: 15 amino acids. Germline V gene lookup returns CDR1 SGHTA and CDR2 FQGTGA. V shed 4 bases and J shed 4 bases, with 16 bases lying between them. Drawing the rest from reference TRBV7-3 and TRBJ1-2, the complete variable domain is GAGVSQTPSNKVTEKGKYVELRCDPISGHTALYWYRQSLGQGPEFLIYFQGTGAADDSGLPNDRFFAVRPEGSVSTLKIQRTERGDSAVYLCASSSYAGQSYGYTFGSGTRLTVV.